This T cell receptor (beta chain) was observed in a study of cytomegalovirus exposure and HLA in healthy donors. Germline CDR1 is SEHNR and CDR2 is FQNEAQ (reference sequence). V lost 5 bases to trimming and J lost 5 bases; unmatched junction nucleotides: 11. The CDR3 extends over 15 amino acids. The PCR made use of 60 Vbeta and 13 Jbeta primers. Sequencing used immunoSEQ multiplex PCR; TCRdb keeps in-frame clones, though not all of them. Among about 180,000 clones listed, 76% were seen once. The receptor's source is a woman aged 25 to 39 in good health and CMV-seropositive. The sequenced sample was PBMCs. V is TRBV7-9 and J is TRBJ1-1, with 7 bases lining up with TRBD1. The CDR3 coding sequence is TGTGCCAGCAGCCCGATGCAGGGGGATTGGACTGAAGCTTTCTTT. It translates to CASSPMQGDWTEAFF.